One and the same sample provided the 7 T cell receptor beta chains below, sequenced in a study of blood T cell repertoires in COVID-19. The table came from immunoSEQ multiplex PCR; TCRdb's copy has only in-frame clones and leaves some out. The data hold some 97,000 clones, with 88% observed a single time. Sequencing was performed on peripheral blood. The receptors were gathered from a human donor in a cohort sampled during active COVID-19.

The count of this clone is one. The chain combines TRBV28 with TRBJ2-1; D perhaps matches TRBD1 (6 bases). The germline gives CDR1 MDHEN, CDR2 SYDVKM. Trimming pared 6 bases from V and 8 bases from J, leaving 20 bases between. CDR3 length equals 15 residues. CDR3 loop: CASSPRDILWDEQFF. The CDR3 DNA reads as TGTGCCAGCAGCCCTCGGGACATACTTTGGGATGAGCAGTTCTTC. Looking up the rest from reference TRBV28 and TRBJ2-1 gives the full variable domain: DVKVTQSSRYLVKRTGEKVFLECVQDMDHENMFWYRQDPGLGLRLIYFSYDVKMKEKGDIPEGYSVSREKKERFSLILESASTNQTSMYLCASSPRDILWDEQFFGPGTRLTVL.

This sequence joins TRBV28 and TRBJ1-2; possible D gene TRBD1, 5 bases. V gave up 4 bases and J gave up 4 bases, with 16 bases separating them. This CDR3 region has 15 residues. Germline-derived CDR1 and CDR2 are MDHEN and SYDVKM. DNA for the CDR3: TGTGCCAGCAGTTATGGGCGGGGCTTCTCCTATGGCTACACCTTC. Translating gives CASSYGRGFSYGYTF.

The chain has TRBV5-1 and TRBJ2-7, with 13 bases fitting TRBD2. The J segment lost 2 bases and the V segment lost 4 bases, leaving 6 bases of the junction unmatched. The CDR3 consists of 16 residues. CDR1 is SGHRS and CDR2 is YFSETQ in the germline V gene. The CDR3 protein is CASSTSGTSGAYEQYF. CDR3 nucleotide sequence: TGCGCCAGCAGCACGTCCGGGACTAGCGGGGCCTACGAGCAGTACTTC.

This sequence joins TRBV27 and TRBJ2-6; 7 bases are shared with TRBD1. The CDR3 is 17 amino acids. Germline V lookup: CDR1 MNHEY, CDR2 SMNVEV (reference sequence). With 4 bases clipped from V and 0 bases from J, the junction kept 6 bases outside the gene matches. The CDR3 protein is CASSSPGTDSGANVLTF. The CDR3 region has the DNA TGTGCCAGCAGTTCACCCGGGACAGACTCTGGGGCCAACGTCCTGACTTTC.

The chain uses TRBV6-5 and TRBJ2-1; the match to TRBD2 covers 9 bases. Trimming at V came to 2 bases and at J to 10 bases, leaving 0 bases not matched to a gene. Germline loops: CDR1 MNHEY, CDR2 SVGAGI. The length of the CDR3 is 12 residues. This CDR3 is CASSYLAGEQFF. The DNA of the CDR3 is TGTGCCAGCAGTTACCTAGCGGGAGAGCAGTTCTTC.

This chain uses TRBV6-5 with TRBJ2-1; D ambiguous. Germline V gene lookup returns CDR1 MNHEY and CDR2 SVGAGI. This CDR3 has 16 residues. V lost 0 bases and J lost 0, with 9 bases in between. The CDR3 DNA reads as TGTGCCAGCAGTTACTCGAGAGAGAGCTCCTACAATGAGCAGTTCTTC. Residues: CASSYSRESSYNEQFF.

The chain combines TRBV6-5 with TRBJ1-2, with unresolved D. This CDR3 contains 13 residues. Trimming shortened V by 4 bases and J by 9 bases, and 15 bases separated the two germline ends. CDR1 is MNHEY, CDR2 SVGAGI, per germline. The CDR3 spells CASSSSGSASYTF. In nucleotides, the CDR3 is TGTGCCAGCAGTTCCTCCGGGAGCGCTAGCTACACCTTC.